This TCR beta chain was captured by sequencing in a study of blood T cell repertoires in COVID-19. Study-level information: Nucleic acid was either cDNA or gDNA, and it came from T cells, B-cell-depleted T cells, or PBMCs.

In the original workflow: From reference gene primer amplification, estimates of nucleated cell counts were derived. Data came from immunoSEQ multiplex PCR; TCRdb stores just in-frame clones and leaves some out. The D gene and trimming were derived from the DNA, and the V and J assignments and clone size from that table. The repertoire holds fewer than 350,000 clones, with around four fifths as singletons. V lost 4 bases and J lost 5, with 14 bases in between. The CDR3 length is 14 residues. Per the germline V gene, CDR1 is LGHDT and CDR2 is YNNKEL (reference sequence). The source material was peripheral blood. The receptor's source is a woman in her forties or fifties with active or convalescent COVID-19. The chain has TRBV3-1 (or the pseudogene TRBV3-2) and TRBJ1-1; D not certain. The CDR3 region has the DNA TGTGCCAGCAGCCCCCTAGCAGTTTGGACTGAAGCTTTCTTT. It specifies CASSPLAVWTEAFF.